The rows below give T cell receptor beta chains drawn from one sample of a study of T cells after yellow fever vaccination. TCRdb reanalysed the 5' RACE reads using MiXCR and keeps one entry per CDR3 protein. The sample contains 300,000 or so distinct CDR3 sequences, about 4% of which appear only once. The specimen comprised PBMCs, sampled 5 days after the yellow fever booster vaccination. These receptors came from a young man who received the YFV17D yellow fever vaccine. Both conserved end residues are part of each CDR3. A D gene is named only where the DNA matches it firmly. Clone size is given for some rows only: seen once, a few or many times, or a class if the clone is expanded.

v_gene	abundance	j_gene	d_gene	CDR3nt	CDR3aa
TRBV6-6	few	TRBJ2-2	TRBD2	TGTGCCAGCAGTCCCCCCCCCGGAGCGGGGGGGCCGCACACCGGGGAGCTGTTTTTT	CASSPPPGAGGPHTGELFF
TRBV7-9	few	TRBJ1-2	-	TGTGCCAGCAGTTTCAACGACAGGTGGAACTATGGCTACACCTTC	CASSFNDRWNYGYTF
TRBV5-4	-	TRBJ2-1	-	TGTGCCAGCAGCTTAGAAGGGAGAACAGGACACAATGAGCAGTTCTTC	CASSLEGRTGHNEQFF
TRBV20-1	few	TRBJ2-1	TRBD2	TGCAGTGCCACCGGGACTAGCGGGCCGGTCTACAATGAGCAGTTCTTC	CSATGTSGPVYNEQFF
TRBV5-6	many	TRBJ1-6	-	TGTGCCAGCAGCTTCGCGGGGCCCCCCCTCCACTTT	CASSFAGPPLHF
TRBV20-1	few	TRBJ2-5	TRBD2	TGCAGTGCTAGAGAGGGACTAGCGGGGGGGGAGACCCAGTACTTC	CSAREGLAGGETQYF
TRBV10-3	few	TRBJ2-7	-	TGTGCCATCAGTTCCATTGACAGGACCCTAAACTACGAGCAGTACTTC	CAISSIDRTLNYEQYF
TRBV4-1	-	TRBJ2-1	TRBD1	TGCGCCAGCAGCGGGTTGGGACAGAGAACAAACAATGAGCAGTTCTTC	CASSGLGQRTNNEQFF
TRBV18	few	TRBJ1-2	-	TGTGCCAGCTCACCAGGTACAGCACCGTCTAACTATGGCTACACCTTC	CASSPGTAPSNYGYTF
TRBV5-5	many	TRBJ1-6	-	TGTGCCAGCAGCTTGTACACTTCACCCCTCCACTTT	CASSLYTSPLHF
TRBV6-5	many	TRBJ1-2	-	TGTGCCAGCAGTTACTGGGGTTCGGATGGCTACACCTTC	CASSYWGSDGYTF
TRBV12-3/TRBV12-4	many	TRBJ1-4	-	TGTGCCAGCAGTTTGGGCAGGGTACGGGAAAAACTGTTTTTT	CASSLGRVREKLFF
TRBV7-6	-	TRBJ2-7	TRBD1	TGTGCCAGCAGCCCATCCGGGACAGGGGACGAGCAGTACTTC	CASSPSGTGDEQYF
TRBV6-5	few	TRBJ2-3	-	TGTGCCAGCAGTCCTTGGGGGGGCTTAAAACCTGATACGCAGTATTTT	CASSPWGGLKPDTQYF
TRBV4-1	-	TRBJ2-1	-	TGCGCCAGCAGCCAGGACCGACTAAGGCATGAGCAGTTCTTC	CASSQDRLRHEQFF
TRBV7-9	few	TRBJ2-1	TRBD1	TGTGCCAGCAGCCCGCCAGAGGGACAGTACATCAATGAGCAGTTCTTC	CASSPPEGQYINEQFF
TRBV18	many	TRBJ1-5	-	TGTGCCAGCTCACCCTCGGAAGGGCTGCCCCAGCATTTT	CASSPSEGLPQHF
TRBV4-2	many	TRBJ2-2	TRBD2	TGTGCCAGCAGCCAGGGAGTAGCGGGGAGCACCGGGGAGCTGTTTTTT	CASSQGVAGSTGELFF
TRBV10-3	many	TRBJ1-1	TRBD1	TGTGCCACTGCGGGACAGATGAACACTGAAGCTTTCTTT	CATAGQMNTEAFF
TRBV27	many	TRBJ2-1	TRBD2	TGTGCCAGCACCGACGCGGGGCTAGCGGGGGACAATGAGCAGTTCTTC	CASTDAGLAGDNEQFF
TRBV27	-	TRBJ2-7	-	TGTGCCAGCAGTCCCGGACCGCATCACGAGCAGTACTTC	CASSPGPHHEQYF
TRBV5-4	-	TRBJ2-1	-	TGTGCCAGCAGCCTGACAGCCAGCTCCTACAATGAGCAGTTCTTC	CASSLTASSYNEQFF
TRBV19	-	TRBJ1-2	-	TGTGCCACACAGGCTCGGGGGTGGAGTGGCTACACCTTC	CATQARGWSGYTF
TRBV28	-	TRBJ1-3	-	TGTGCCAGCACTCCGGCTCTCTCTGGAAACACCATATATTTT	CASTPALSGNTIYF
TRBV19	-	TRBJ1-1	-	TGTGCCAGTAGTATTTGGACTGAAGCTTTCTTT	CASSIWTEAFF
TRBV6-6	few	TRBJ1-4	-	TGTGCCAGCAGTACTTCTTACGGGGTTTCTAATGAAAAACTGTTTTTT	CASSTSYGVSNEKLFF
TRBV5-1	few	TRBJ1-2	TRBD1	TGCGCCAGCAGCCTCGTCTCGGACAGGGGGCGCAACTATGGCTACACCTTC	CASSLVSDRGRNYGYTF
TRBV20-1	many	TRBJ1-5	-	TGCAGTGCTAGAGCTACAGGGCGTCAGCCCCAGCATTTT	CSARATGRQPQHF
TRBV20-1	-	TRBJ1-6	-	TGCAGTGCTAGACTTATGGGGGCTTATAATTCACCCCTCCACTTT	CSARLMGAYNSPLHF
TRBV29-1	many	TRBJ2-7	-	TGCAGCGTTGAAGATCAGGGAACCCACGAGCAGTACTTC	CSVEDQGTHEQYF